The 32 T cell receptor beta chains presented below share a single source sample, sequenced in a study of OX40 agonist ivuxolimab in advanced cancers. The data were produced by immunoSEQ multiplex PCR, yet TCRdb's version contains in-frame clones alone and is incomplete. The table records about 68,000 clones, roughly 85% of them present only once. The sequencing here drew on CD4+ or CD8+ T cells sorted from blood, taken in a trial of the OX40 agonist ivuxolimab. The receptors derive from an adult with an advanced solid tumor such as melanoma, head and neck, liver or kidney cancer.

The CDR3 spells CASSEGVGGEQPQHF. CDR3 bases: TGTGCCAGCAGTGAAGGTGTCGGGGGGGAGCAGCCCCAGCATTTT. This sequence joins TRBV2 and TRBJ1-5, with a weak D call TRBD1 (5 bases). CDR1 SNHLY and CDR2 FYNNEI come from the germline V gene. V lost 1 base and J 7 bases, leaving 14 bases between the germline ends. The CDR3 is made up of 15 amino acids.

J is TRBJ2-3 and V is TRBV2, with D perhaps being TRBD1 or TRBD2 (6 bases each). This CDR3 has 18 amino acids. The germline CDR1 and CDR2 sequences are SNHLY and FYNNEI. V gave up 0 bases and J gave up 6 bases, with 22 bases separating them. CDR3 nucleotides: TGTGCCAGCAGTGAAGCGCTTCGGAGGGGGTGGGCTGGTGATACGCAGTATTTT. This gives the protein CASSEALRRGWAGDTQYF. The whole variable domain, filled in from reference TRBV2 and TRBJ2-3, reads EPEVTQTPSHQVTQMGQEVILRCVPISNHLYFYWYRQILGQKVEFLVSFYNNEISEKSEIFDDQFSVERPDGSNFTLKIRSTKLEDSAMYFCASSEALRRGWAGDTQYFGPGTRLTVL.

The rearrangement uses TRBV7-2 and TRBJ2-5, with D possibly called TRBD1 or TRBD2 (5 bases each). The germline CDR1 and CDR2 sequences are SGHTA and FQGNSA. The CDR3 totals 14 residues. Trimming left V 5 bases short and J 4 bases short, with 14 bases between. The CDR3: CASSPGPGRETQYF. CDR3 sequence (DNA): TGTGCCAGCAGCCCGGGACCGGGGAGAGAGACCCAGTACTTC.

The chain carries TRBV7-9 and TRBJ1-1, with D perhaps matching TRBD1 (5 bases). The V gene's germline CDR1 is SEHNR and CDR2 FQNEAQ (reference sequence). V lost 5 bases to trimming and J lost 5 bases, with 6 bases between them. The CDR3 loop spans 11 amino acids. The CDR3 region is CASSQGTEAFF. The CDR3 nucleotides are TGTGCCAGCAGCCAGGGAACTGAAGCTTTCTTT. Variable domain in full (rest from reference TRBV7-9 and TRBJ1-1): DTGVSQNPRHKITKRGQNVTFRCDPISEHNRLYWYRQTLGQGPEFLTYFQNEAQLEKSRLLSDRFSAERPKGSFSTLEIQRTEQGDSAMYLCASSQGTEAFFGQGTRLTVV.

The chain is built from TRBV6-1 and TRBJ2-7; 7 bases are a match to TRBD1. J was trimmed by 9 bases and V by 3 bases; bases with no gene match: 5. Germline values: CDR1 MNHNS, CDR2 SASEGT. The CDR3 covers 12 residues. The CDR3, as DNA: TGTGCCAGCAGTGAGACAGGGATCGGGCAGTACTTC. This sequence encodes CASSETGIGQYF.

The count of this clone is one. This chain connects TRBV30 to TRBJ2-5, with 9 nucleotides matching TRBD2. The CDR3 runs 12 residues. Trimming at V came to 8 bases and at J to 9 bases, leaving 10 bases not matched to a gene. Germline CDR1 and CDR2: GTSNPN and SVGIG (reference sequence). DNA of the CDR3: TGTGCCCTGGAGGGAAAGCGGGAGGCCCAGTACTTC. The encoded protein is CALEGKREAQYF.

This clone was seen a handful of times. The chain uses TRBV5-1 and TRBJ2-7; no definite D call. The length of the CDR3 is 16 residues. In germline, CDR1 is SGHRS, CDR2 YFSETQ. V was shortened by 1 base and J by 1 base, with 15 bases between the two germline ends. The CDR3: CASSLYPSELSYEQYF. CDR3 nucleotide sequence: TGCGCCAGCAGCTTGTACCCAAGCGAATTGTCCTACGAGCAGTACTTC.

The CDR3 nucleotides are TGTGCCAGCAGCGCAACGACTAGCGGGAGATACAATGAGCAGTTCTTC. It codes for CASSATTSGRYNEQFF. This chain uses TRBV7-9 with TRBJ2-1, with TRBD2 identical over 12 bases. J gave up 4 bases and V 5 bases, and 6 bases lay outside the gene matches. The CDR3 is made up of 16 amino acids. CDR1 SEHNR and CDR2 FQNEAQ come from the germline V gene (reference sequence). Full variable domain (outside the CDR3, taken from reference TRBV7-9 and TRBJ2-1): DTGVSQNPRHKITKRGQNVTFRCDPISEHNRLYWYRQTLGQGPEFLTYFQNEAQLEKSRLLSDRFSAERPKGSFSTLEIQRTEQGDSAMYLCASSATTSGRYNEQFFGPGTRLTVL.

The count of this clone is one. The rearrangement joins TRBV18 to TRBJ1-2; TRBD1 might be the D (6 bases). The V gene lost 9 bases and the J gene lost 7 bases, with 21 bases spanning the gap. The germline V gene encodes CDR1 KGHSH and CDR2 LQKENI. This CDR3 is 14 amino acids long. CDR3 nucleotide sequence: TGTGCCAGTCTCGACGACGGGGGGCGCGGTGGCTACACCTTC. Translated: CASLDDGGRGGYTF.

This clone was detected a few times. The rearrangement joins TRBV2 to TRBJ2-2, with D perhaps TRBD1 or TRBD2 (6 bases each). There are 14 residues in the CDR3. From germline, CDR1 is SNHLY and CDR2 FYNNEI. V lost 3 bases to trimming and J lost 4 bases, with 9 bases between them. CDR3: CASSEGGSTGELFF. DNA for the CDR3: TGTGCCAGCAGTGAGGGGGGCTCCACCGGGGAGCTGTTTTTT.

V usage is TRBV28 and J usage is TRBJ2-1, with D tentatively TRBD2 (5 bases). Per germline, CDR1 MDHEN and CDR2 SYDVKM. The CDR3 extends over 15 amino acids. Trimming removed 6 bases from V and 0 bases from J, with 12 bases in between. The CDR3 reads CASSPLGGSYNEQFF. CDR3 sequence (DNA): TGTGCCAGCAGCCCCCTAGGAGGCTCCTACAATGAGCAGTTCTTC.

The table lists this clone with a count of one. The J gene is TRBJ2-5, the V gene TRBV27; 8 nucleotides agree with TRBD2. CDR1 MNHEY and CDR2 SMNVEV come from the germline V gene (reference sequence). The length of the CDR3 is 17 residues. Germline trimming cut 3 bases from V and 5 bases from J; bases unmatched to any gene: 14. CDR3 sequence: CASSFRFAGGLQETQYF. The CDR3 nucleotides read TGTGCCAGCAGTTTCCGTTTCGCGGGGGGCCTTCAGGAGACCCAGTACTTC.

This clone appeared a few times. The V gene is TRBV2, the J gene TRBJ2-5, with TRBD2 matching over 10 bases. The V gene's germline CDR1 is SNHLY and CDR2 FYNNEI. V was clipped by 7 bases and J by 0 bases; unmatched bases: 2. The CDR3 consists of 14 residues. CDR3 loop: CASKRGGDQETQYF. CDR3 DNA sequence: TGTGCCAGCAAGCGGGGGGGCGACCAAGAGACCCAGTACTTC.

This clone came up once. The V and J genes are TRBV11-1 and TRBJ2-5; D is unresolved. Trimming left V 5 bases short and J 1 base short, with 8 bases between. The CDR3 spans 13 residues. CDR1 and CDR2 (germline): SGHAT, FQDESV (reference sequence). This chain's CDR3 is CASSIPSQETQYF. For the CDR3, the DNA is TGTGCCAGCAGCATCCCCTCCCAAGAGACCCAGTACTTC.

This chain uses TRBV28 with TRBJ1-2; 9 nucleotides line up with TRBD1. The V gene's germline CDR1 is MDHEN and CDR2 SYDVKM. This CDR3 comprises 12 residues. J lost 6 bases, V lost 7 bases, and 3 bases had no gene match. The CDR3 spells CASTWDRDGYTF. CDR3 DNA sequence: TGTGCCAGCACCTGGGACAGGGATGGCTACACCTTC.

This clone was observed a few times. The chain carries TRBV6-6 and TRBJ1-5; 8 bases line up with TRBD1. The ends lost 8 bases at V and 1 base at J; junction bases unmatched: 4. Germline values: CDR1 MNHNY, CDR2 SVGAGI (reference sequence). The CDR3 sequence is 14 residues long. The CDR3 loop is CASYRQGSNQPQHF. The CDR3, as DNA: TGTGCCAGCTATAGACAGGGGAGCAATCAGCCCCAGCATTTT.

The chain joins TRBV2 to TRBJ2-3; 13 bases match TRBD2. Germline V lookup: CDR1 SNHLY, CDR2 FYNNEI. This CDR3 has 15 residues. V dropped 6 bases and J dropped 6; count of bases not matched to a gene: 6. The CDR3 sequence: CASRGLAGTLDTQYF. CDR3 DNA: TGTGCCAGCAGGGGACTAGCGGGGACCCTCGATACGCAGTATTTT. Drawing the rest from reference TRBV2 and TRBJ2-3, the complete variable domain is EPEVTQTPSHQVTQMGQEVILRCVPISNHLYFYWYRQILGQKVEFLVSFYNNEISEKSEIFDDQFSVERPDGSNFTLKIRSTKLEDSAMYFCASRGLAGTLDTQYFGPGTRLTVL.

The V and J genes are TRBV13 and TRBJ2-3; D gene ambiguous. The CDR3 spans 15 residues. Germline V gives CDR1 PRHDT, CDR2 FYEKMQ (reference sequence). V lost 5 bases and J 1 base, leaving 13 bases between the germline ends. CDR3 DNA sequence: TGTGCCAGCAGCACTATAGGCACCGGCACAGATACGCAGTATTTT. Its protein is CASSTIGTGTDTQYF.

At least ten counts were recorded for this clone. CDR3 DNA: TGTGCCAGCAGTTACGGCAGTGAGTCCTATGGCTACACCTTC. This translates into CASSYGSESYGYTF. This sequence joins TRBV6-6 and TRBJ1-2; D uncertain. The ends were cut back, 2 bases at V and 4 bases at J, with 11 bases in the middle. This CDR3 is built from 14 residues. Germline loops: CDR1 MNHNY, CDR2 SVGAGI (reference sequence).

The chain carries TRBV11-1 and TRBJ2-7; possibly TRBD1 for D (5 bases). Germline V CDR1 and CDR2: SGHAT, FQDESV (reference sequence). V was clipped by 1 base and J by 1 base, with 11 bases between them. This CDR3 comprises 15 residues. The DNA of the CDR3 is TGTGCCAGCAGCTTAGGGGCGGCAGGGTCCTACGAGCAGTACTTC. Its protein is CASSLGAAGSYEQYF. The whole variable domain, remainder taken from reference TRBV11-1 and TRBJ2-7, is EAEVAQSPRYKITEKSQAVAFWCDPISGHATLYWYRQILGQGPELLVQFQDESVVDDSQLPKDRFSAERLKGVDSTLKIQPAELGDSAMYLCASSLGAAGSYEQYFGPGTRLTVT.

This clone came up once. The V gene is TRBV5-6, the J gene TRBJ1-2; 9 bases match TRBD1. Losses at the gene ends were 4 bases for V and 7 bases for J; bases not matched to a gene: 5. Germline V CDR1 and CDR2: SGHDT, YYEEEE. The CDR3 length is 13 residues. This chain's CDR3 is CASSLGTGIGYTF. CDR3 DNA sequence: TGTGCCAGCAGCCTAGGGACAGGGATTGGCTACACCTTC.

This clone has only one observation. The rearrangement links TRBV2 to TRBJ2-2; D may be TRBD2 (7 bases). V was trimmed by 6 bases and J by 4 bases, leaving 21 bases between them. Germline V gene sequence: CDR1 SNHLY, CDR2 FYNNEI. This CDR3 comprises 17 residues. The CDR3 spells CASSAVGGGTFTGELFF. The CDR3 DNA reads as TGTGCCAGCAGCGCAGTCGGCGGGGGCACCTTCACCGGGGAGCTGTTTTTT.

The V call is TRBV30, the J call TRBJ2-3; unclear D gene. V lost 4 bases and J lost 1, with 15 bases in between. Germline-derived CDR1 and CDR2 are GTSNPN and SVGIG (reference sequence). CDR3 size: 15 residues. CDR3 sequence (DNA): TGTGCCTGGACCCGCAACAGTTGGGGCACAGATACGCAGTATTTT. Translation gives CAWTRNSWGTDTQYF.

The CDR3 bases are TGTGCCAGCAGCCCCCTAGCGGGGGCAGGAGATACGCAGTATTTT. This translates into CASSPLAGAGDTQYF. The chain combines TRBV5-6 with TRBJ2-3; the match to TRBD2 covers 10 bases. Germline V CDR1 and CDR2: SGHDT, YYEEEE. There are 15 residues in the CDR3. Trimming took 4 bases from V and 5 from J; bases not matched to a gene: 7.

This sequence joins TRBV2 and TRBJ2-7, with D hard to call. The germline CDR1 and CDR2 sequences are SNHLY and FYNNEI. CDR3 length equals 13 residues. V gave up 1 base and J gave up 1 base, with 5 bases separating them. The CDR3 coding sequence is TGTGCCAGCAGTGAAGACACGTCCTACGAGCAGTACGTC. As protein: CASSEDTSYEQYV.

The rearrangement links TRBV5-4 to TRBJ2-3; the match to TRBD2 covers 7 bases. Trimming removed 2 bases from V and 3 bases from J; junction bases left unmatched: 6. CDR1 is SGHNT, CDR2 YYREEE, per germline (reference sequence). The CDR3 has 15 amino acids. CDR3 nucleotides: TGTGCCAGCAGCTTTTTCGGGGGAGGGACAGATACGCAGTATTTT. The encoded protein is CASSFFGGGTDTQYF. Looking up the rest from reference TRBV5-4 and TRBJ2-3 gives the full variable domain: ETGVTQSPTHLIKTRGQQVTLRCSSQSGHNTVSWYQQALGQGPQFIFQYYREEENGRGNFPPRFSGLQFPNYSSELNVNALELDDSALYLCASSFFGGGTDTQYFGPGTRLTVL.

This clone occurred a few times. The chain carries TRBV7-9 and TRBJ2-5; D perhaps matches TRBD2 (6 bases). Germline V gene data show CDR1 as SEHNR and CDR2 as FQNEAQ (reference sequence). The CDR3 is made up of 13 amino acids. Trimming cost V 2 bases and J 4 bases, with 8 bases left between them. The CDR3 region has the DNA TGTGCCAGCAGCTTATCAGCGGGAGAGACCCAGTACTTC. It encodes CASSLSAGETQYF.

This chain connects TRBV11-2 to TRBJ2-7; possible D gene TRBD2, 6 bases. The ends were cut back, 2 bases at V and 4 bases at J, with 12 bases in the middle. The CDR3 is 14 amino acids. Germline V gene sequence: CDR1 SGHAT, CDR2 FQNNGV. The CDR3 DNA reads as TGTGCCAGCAGCTTAACCGGGGGACGATACGAGCAGTACTTC. This encodes CASSLTGGRYEQYF. Drawing the rest from reference TRBV11-2 and TRBJ2-7, the complete variable domain is EAGVAQSPRYKIIEKRQSVAFWCNPISGHATLYWYQQILGQGPKLLIQFQNNGVVDDSQLPKDRFSAERLKGVDSTLKIQPAKLEDSAVYLCASSLTGGRYEQYFGPGTRLTVT.

This clone was seen a single time. The chain links TRBV27 to TRBJ2-1; D gene unclear. With 0 bases removed from V and 0 bases from J, the gap between germline ends came to 6 bases. CDR3 length: 15 residues. Germline V gene sequence: CDR1 MNHEY, CDR2 SMNVEV (reference sequence). CDR3 residues: CASSLSPHSYNEQFF. Here the CDR3 DNA reads TGTGCCAGCAGTTTATCACCCCACTCCTACAATGAGCAGTTCTTC.

The V call is TRBV28, the J call TRBJ1-5; TRBD1 agrees at 9 bases. Trimming at V came to 8 bases and at J to 2 bases, leaving 10 bases not matched to a gene. The CDR3 is 16 residues long. From germline, CDR1 is MDHEN and CDR2 SYDVKM. The CDR3 is CASFTRQGGGNQPQHF. CDR3 sequence (DNA): TGTGCCAGCTTCACCAGACAGGGGGGCGGCAATCAGCCCCAGCATTTT.

This clone occurred once. The chain has TRBV7-8 and TRBJ2-7; D perhaps matches TRBD1 (6 bases). V lost 5 bases to trimming and J lost 3 bases, with 23 bases between them. The CDR3 extends over 17 amino acids. Germline loops: CDR1 SGHVS, CDR2 FQNEAQ. The CDR3 loop is CASSERGFWQGSYEQYF. CDR3 coding DNA: TGTGCCAGCAGCGAAAGGGGGTTTTGGCAGGGGAGCTACGAGCAGTACTTC. Combining the CDR3 with reference TRBV7-8 and TRBJ2-7 gives the whole variable domain GAGVSQSPRYKVAKRGQDVALRCDPISGHVSLFWYQQALGQGPEFLTYFQNEAQLDKSGLPSDRFFAERPEGSVSTLKIQRTQQEDSAVYLCASSERGFWQGSYEQYFGPGTRLTVT.

The chain recombines TRBV20-1 with TRBJ1-1, with D tentatively TRBD1 (5 bases). Trimming left V 3 bases short and J 10 bases short, with 12 bases between. There are 11 residues in the CDR3. The germline V gene has CDR1 DFQATT and CDR2 SNEGSKA (reference sequence). Here the CDR3 DNA reads TGCAGTGCTAGGGGGATCGGGGGAGCTTTCTTT. It codes for CSARGIGGAFF.